One sample yielded the 25 T cell receptor beta chains listed below, sequenced in a study of OX40 agonist ivuxolimab in advanced cancers. TCRdb keeps only in-frame clones here, not all; method: immunoSEQ multiplex PCR. The table has about 54,000 clones, 75% to 90% seen once; the top ten hold roughly 1.3%. Source: CD4+ or CD8+ T cells sorted from blood, taken in a trial of the OX40 agonist ivuxolimab. These TCRs come from an adult with an advanced solid tumor such as melanoma, head and neck, liver or kidney cancer.

This sequence joins TRBV6-6 and TRBJ1-2; D gene uncertain. V dropped 2 bases and J dropped 5 bases, with 3 bases sitting between them. This CDR3 is 11 amino acids long. Germline assignment: CDR1 MNHNY and CDR2 SVGAGI (reference sequence). The CDR3 DNA follows: TGTGCCAGCAGTTACCTTTATGGCTACACCTTC. Translating gives CASSYLYGYTF.

The chain carries TRBV6-1 and TRBJ2-1; 11 bases match TRBD1. The CDR3 covers 18 residues. Looked up from germline, CDR1 is MNHNS and CDR2 is SASEGT. V dropped 3 bases and J dropped 7; count of bases not matched to a gene: 14. The CDR3 loop is CASSEWGRTGGRENEQFF. DNA for the CDR3: TGTGCCAGCAGTGAGTGGGGACGGACAGGGGGCAGGGAGAATGAGCAGTTCTTC.

The rearrangement joins TRBV7-9 to TRBJ1-2, with TRBD1 matching over 10 bases. Germline V gene lookup returns CDR1 SEHNR and CDR2 FQNEAQ (reference sequence). The CDR3 is 16 amino acids. The V gene end was trimmed by 6 bases and the J gene end by 8 bases; junction bases not matched to a gene: 15. CDR3 coding DNA: TGTGCCAGCAGTGTGACAGGGGGCAGATCGCTAAACGGCTACACCTTC. This sequence encodes CASSVTGGRSLNGYTF. The complete variable domain, with remaining parts taken from reference TRBV7-9 and TRBJ1-2, reads DTGVSQNPRHKITKRGQNVTFRCDPISEHNRLYWYRQTLGQGPEFLTYFQNEAQLEKSRLLSDRFSAERPKGSFSTLEIQRTEQGDSAMYLCASSVTGGRSLNGYTFGSGTRLTVV.

The rearrangement links TRBV4-1 to TRBJ2-6, with D unresolved. CDR1 and CDR2 from the germline V gene are MGHRA and YSYEKL. The V gene lost 0 bases and the J gene lost 0 bases, with 9 bases spanning the gap. This CDR3 has 17 residues. CDR3 sequence (DNA): TGCGCCAGCAGCCAAGAACGGACCCACTCTGGGGCCAACGTCCTGACTTTC. This encodes CASSQERTHSGANVLTF.

This chain connects TRBV6-5 to TRBJ1-5; the match to TRBD1 covers 8 bases. This CDR3 contains 14 residues. Germline V gene lookup returns CDR1 MNHEY and CDR2 SVGAGI. V lost 8 bases, J lost 6 bases, and 9 bases stayed unmatched. CDR3 DNA sequence: TGTGCCAGCGGCCAACAGGGGGGGGGTCAGCCCCAGCATTTT. This translates into CASGQQGGGQPQHF.

The chain recombines TRBV18 with TRBJ1-1, with 8 bases aligning to TRBD1. V shed 3 bases, J shed 1 base, and the junction held 10 bases outside the gene matches. Germline-derived CDR1 and CDR2 are KGHSH and LQKENI. The CDR3 loop spans 17 amino acids. The CDR3 loop is CASSPPGQAGGNTEAFF. The CDR3 DNA is TGTGCCAGCTCACCGCCGGGACAGGCGGGGGGGAACACTGAAGCTTTCTTT.

The chain links TRBV15 to TRBJ2-5, with 13 bases matching TRBD2. J lost 7 bases, V lost 5 bases, and 10 bases had no gene match. The CDR3 is 16 amino acids. The germline gives CDR1 LNHNV, CDR2 YYDKDF (reference sequence). CDR3 amino acids: CATSGQGLAGQGTQYF. The CDR3 DNA sequence: TGTGCCACCAGCGGCCAGGGACTAGCGGGACAGGGGACCCAGTACTTC.

The chain carries TRBV19 and TRBJ1-2; D remains unclear. The CDR3 length is 12 residues. V was pared by 9 bases and J by 3 bases, with 11 bases between. Germline CDR1 is LNHDA and CDR2 is SQIVND (reference sequence). The CDR3 region is CASEAEDYGYTF. As DNA, the CDR3 is TGTGCCAGCGAGGCCGAGGACTATGGCTACACCTTC.

This chain uses TRBV5-5 with TRBJ2-5; 8 bases fit TRBD1. The CDR3 consists of 14 residues. V lost 4 bases and J lost 4; bases outside the gene matches: 6. Germline-derived CDR1 and CDR2 are SGHKS and YYEKEE (reference sequence). The CDR3 DNA reads as TGTGCCAGCAGCGGACAGGGAACTCCAGAGACCCAGTACTTC. Protein product: CASSGQGTPETQYF.

The V call is TRBV6-6, the J call TRBJ2-3, with D possibly matching TRBD2 (5 bases). The CDR3 is 11 amino acids. Germline values: CDR1 MNHNY, CDR2 SVGAGI (reference sequence). V lost 7 bases and J lost 9, with 11 bases in between. The CDR3 DNA reads as TGTGCCAGCACCTCCGAGGGCACGCAGTATTTT. Protein product: CASTSEGTQYF.

The V call is TRBV6-1, the J call TRBJ2-3, with D possibly being TRBD1 or TRBD2 (5 bases each). The CDR3 runs to 15 residues. Per the germline V gene, CDR1 is MNHNS and CDR2 is SASEGT. V was trimmed by 3 bases and J by 1 base, leaving 11 bases between them. CDR3 sequence (DNA): TGTGCCAGCAGTGATGGGGGATATGGCACAGATACGCAGTATTTT. The encoded protein is CASSDGGYGTDTQYF.

V usage is TRBV19 and J usage is TRBJ2-1; 12 bases map to TRBD1. The V and J ends lost 3 bases and 8 bases, in that order; junction bases with no gene match: 2. The CDR3 is made up of 14 amino acids. Germline V gene data show CDR1 as LNHDA and CDR2 as SQIVND (reference sequence). CDR3 sequence: CASSMGQGADEQFF. The CDR3 DNA follows: TGTGCCAGTAGTATGGGACAGGGGGCAGATGAGCAGTTCTTC.

The chain recombines TRBV18 with TRBJ2-1; D is undetermined. V dropped 1 base and J dropped 7 bases, with 5 bases sitting between them. From germline, CDR1 is KGHSH and CDR2 LQKENI. The CDR3 spans 12 residues. As DNA, the CDR3 is TGTGCCAGCTCACCACAGGAGAATGAGCAGTTCTTC. Translating it yields CASSPQENEQFF. The full variable domain, its missing parts supplied by reference TRBV18 and TRBJ2-1, is NAGVMQNPRHLVRRRGQEARLRCSPMKGHSHVYWYRQLPEEGLKFMVYLQKENIIDESGMPKERFSAEFPKEGPSILRIQQVVRGDSAAYFCASSPQENEQFFGPGTRLTVL.

The rearrangement links TRBV18 to TRBJ1-5, with 7 bases that match TRBD1. The V and J ends lost 1 base and 9 bases, in that order; junction bases with no gene match: 18. Germline-derived CDR1 and CDR2 are KGHSH and LQKENI. The CDR3 contains 18 residues. The CDR3 DNA sequence: TGTGCCAGCTCACCACGGACAGGCGAGGGCGCAGGCCTAGTGCCCCAGCATTTT. Residues: CASSPRTGEGAGLVPQHF.

The chain uses TRBV5-8 and TRBJ1-2; D unclear. Deletions cut 4 bases from V and 4 bases from J, with 11 bases between. Germline-derived CDR1 and CDR2 are SGHTS and YDEGEE. This CDR3 spans 13 amino acids. CDR3 in DNA: TGTGCCAGCAGCCCTGACGGGGTCTATGGCTACACCTTC. It yields the protein CASSPDGVYGYTF. Based on the CDR3 plus reference TRBV5-8 and TRBJ1-2, the full variable domain is EAGVTQSPTHLIKTRGQQATLRCSPISGHTSVYWYQQALGLGLQFLLWYDEGEERNRGNFPPRFSGRQFPNYSSELNVNALELEDSALYLCASSPDGVYGYTFGSGTRLTVV.

The chain uses TRBV10-3 and TRBJ2-5, with TRBD1 as a possible D gene (7 bases). The CDR3 runs to 13 residues. The germline V gene has CDR1 ENHRY and CDR2 SYGVKD. V lost 11 bases to trimming and J lost 2 bases, with 15 bases between them. The CDR3 is CASRGTEQETQYF. For the CDR3, the DNA is TGTGCCTCCCGGGGGACAGAACAAGAGACCCAGTACTTC.

The V call is TRBV5-5, the J call TRBJ1-3, with 7 positions matching TRBD1. The CDR3 consists of 17 residues. The V segment lost 3 bases and the J segment 4 bases; nucleotides outside the gene matches: 13. Germline CDR1 is SGHKS and CDR2 is YYEKEE (reference sequence). CDR3 region: CASSSRGDSESGNTIYF. In DNA, the CDR3 is TGTGCCAGCAGCTCCAGGGGGGACAGCGAATCGGGAAACACCATATATTTT.

The gene calls are TRBV18 and TRBJ2-1, with TRBD2 identical over 8 bases. This CDR3 is built from 14 residues. J was trimmed by 6 bases and V by 6 bases; bases with no gene match: 7. CDR1 and CDR2 from the germline V gene are KGHSH and LQKENI. The CDR3 region is CASSPGLGLNEQFF. In nucleotides, the CDR3 is TGTGCCAGCTCTCCGGGACTAGGTCTCAATGAGCAGTTCTTC.

V gene TRBV5-6 combines with J gene TRBJ2-5; no definite D call. Trimming left V 0 bases short and J 1 base short, with 7 bases between. This CDR3 has 14 amino acids. Germline-derived CDR1 and CDR2 are SGHDT and YYEEEE. The CDR3 region is CASSLDRVQETQYF. The DNA for the CDR3 is TGTGCCAGCAGCTTGGATCGTGTCCAAGAGACCCAGTACTTC.

The J gene is TRBJ2-7, the V gene TRBV13, with D possibly being TRBD1 or TRBD2 (5 bases each). This CDR3 comprises 15 residues. V was trimmed by 5 bases and J by 5 bases, leaving 19 bases between them. The germline gives CDR1 PRHDT, CDR2 FYEKMQ (reference sequence). The CDR3, as DNA: TGTGCCAGCAGCCTCCCCGAGGGGAGCAGGAACGAGCAGTACTTC. Translating gives CASSLPEGSRNEQYF.

The chain recombines TRBV29-1 with TRBJ1-3; tentative D call: TRBD1 (5 bases). V was shortened by 6 bases and J by 1 base, with 10 bases between the two germline ends. In germline, CDR1 is SQVTM, CDR2 ANQGSEA. This CDR3 spans 13 amino acids. The CDR3 here is CSVVQGSGNTIYF. Here the CDR3 DNA reads TGCAGCGTCGTTCAGGGTTCTGGAAACACCATATATTTT. The full variable domain, its missing parts supplied by reference TRBV29-1 and TRBJ1-3, is SAVISQKPSRDICQRGTSLTIQCQVDSQVTMMFWYRQQPGQSLTLIATANQGSEATYESGFVIDKFPISRPNLTFSTLTVSNMSPEDSSIYLCSVVQGSGNTIYFGEGSWLTVV.

This chain links TRBV6-1 with TRBJ2-7; 12 nucleotides line up with TRBD2. With 7 bases clipped from V and 4 bases from J, the junction kept 5 bases outside the gene matches. Per the germline V gene, CDR1 is MNHNS and CDR2 is SASEGT. This CDR3 contains 14 residues. Here the CDR3 reads CASTGLAGRYEQYF. CDR3 coding DNA: TGTGCCAGCACCGGACTAGCGGGAAGGTACGAGCAGTACTTC.

The rearrangement links TRBV6-5 to TRBJ2-7, with 7 bases lining up with TRBD2. Germline V gene data show CDR1 as MNHEY and CDR2 as SVGAGI. With V trimmed by 0 bases and J by 2 bases, 4 bases remained unmatched. The CDR3 is 15 amino acids. The CDR3 DNA is TGTGCCAGCAGTTACTCGATTGGGGGGGCCTACGAGCAGTACTTC. Encoded protein: CASSYSIGGAYEQYF.

This chain uses TRBV28 with TRBJ2-2, with D uncertain. Looked up from germline, CDR1 is MDHEN and CDR2 is SYDVKM. V lost 2 bases and J 1 base, leaving 5 bases between the germline ends. The CDR3 totals 14 residues. The chain's CDR3 is CASSLGQNTGELFF. CDR3 nucleotides: TGTGCCAGCAGTTTAGGGCAGAACACCGGGGAGCTGTTTTTT.

V is TRBV5-4 and J is TRBJ2-2, with D possibly matching TRBD2 (5 bases). The germline V gene encodes CDR1 SGHNT and CDR2 YYREEE (reference sequence). V was cut by 0 bases and J by 7 bases, with 10 bases left in between. This CDR3 has 14 residues. The CDR3 bases are TGTGCCAGCAGCTTGGGGCTAGAGGGCGGGGAGCTGTTTTTT. This sequence encodes CASSLGLEGGELFF.